The 6 T cell receptor beta chains presented below share a single source sample, sequenced in a study of T cell repertoires in cytomegalovirus infection. TCRdb used MiXCR to reprocess the reads, holding one entry per CDR3 protein. The repertoire holds about 130,000 distinct CDR3 sequences, with 7% to 10% as singletons. Source material: PBMCs. Receptors originate from a human donor in good health (CMV status not recorded). Some clones in this sample may be carry-over from other donors' samples.

This clonotype has a count of ten or more. The V call is TRBV28, the J call TRBJ2-1; possibly TRBD2 for D (6 bases). The CDR3 length is 16 residues. CDR1 and CDR2 (germline): MDHEN, SYDVKM. V lost 1 base to trimming and J lost 8 bases, with 18 bases between them. The CDR3 reads CASSLSGVPFFDEQFF. In DNA, the CDR3 is TGTGCCAGCAGTTTATCGGGGGTCCCTTTTTTCGATGAGCAGTTCTTC.

Ten or more counts support this clonotype. The chain links TRBV20-1 to TRBJ1-5; 7 bases fit TRBD1. Germline V gene data show CDR1 as DFQATT and CDR2 as SNEGSKA (reference sequence). CDR3 length: 15 residues. V trimming: 3 bases; J trimming: 5 bases; junction bases outside the gene matches: 10. The chain's CDR3 is CSARLPDRVDQPQHF. CDR3 in DNA: TGCAGTGCTAGGCTCCCAGACAGGGTGGATCAGCCCCAGCATTTT.

V and J are TRBV29-1 and TRBJ1-1; unclear D gene. This CDR3 has 14 residues. The germline V gene has CDR1 SQVTM and CDR2 ANQGSEA. V lost 4 bases, J lost 4 bases, and 16 bases lay in between. The CDR3 here is CSVGGGGRVTEAFF. For the CDR3, the DNA is TGCAGCGTTGGGGGAGGAGGACGGGTCACTGAAGCTTTCTTT.

This clonotype was seen ten or more times. The rearrangement uses TRBV11-2 and TRBJ2-7; 9 bases agree with TRBD1. CDR1 is SGHAT and CDR2 is FQNNGV in the germline V gene. Trimming took 4 bases from V and 6 from J; bases not matched to a gene: 10. This CDR3 comprises 15 residues. The CDR3 DNA reads as TGTGCCAGCAGCTCCAGGACAGGGGTGTTAGGCGAGCAGTACTTC. Amino acid sequence: CASSSRTGVLGEQYF.

This clonotype appeared a few times. The V and J genes are TRBV20-1 and TRBJ1-3; D is ambiguous. There are 14 residues in the CDR3. Trimming left V 6 bases short and J 4 bases short, with 16 bases between. CDR1 is DFQATT and CDR2 is SNEGSKA in the germline V gene (reference sequence). The CDR3, as DNA: TGCAGTGCCCCGGTGGCAAAAGACGGAAACACCATATATTTT. Amino acids: CSAPVAKDGNTIYF.

This clonotype was picked up many times. V is TRBV4-1 and J is TRBJ2-3, with TRBD2 matching 7 bases. The CDR3 extends over 15 amino acids. After removal of 1 base from V and 6 bases from J, the junction contained 7 bases not matched to a gene. Germline V gives CDR1 MGHRA, CDR2 YSYEKL. The CDR3 is CASSQVGRARDTQYF. The CDR3 coding sequence is TGCGCCAGCAGCCAAGTGGGGAGGGCTAGGGATACGCAGTATTTT.